This TCR beta chain was captured in a study of PD-L1 blockade in urothelial cancer. This CDR3 is built from 13 residues. Deletions cut 2 bases from V and 7 bases from J, with 6 bases between. Germline loops: CDR1 KGHSH, CDR2 LQKENI. Clones were read by immunoSEQ multiplex PCR, and TCRdb kept only the in-frame ones, dropping some. Altogether tens of thousands of clones are present, around 90% being singletons, with the ten largest covering about 6%. This TCR was recovered from a woman in her 70s with urothelial cancer. The material was PBMCs, obtained around atezolizumab (anti-PD-L1) treatment. The chain joins TRBV18 to TRBJ1-6, with no clear D. CDR3 residues: CASSPNTNSPLHF. The DNA for the CDR3 is TGTGCCAGCTCACCAAACACAAATTCACCCCTCCACTTT.